These 24 T cell receptor beta chains originate from one sample sequenced in a study of T cell changes during pregnancy in multiple sclerosis. Using immunoSEQ multiplex PCR, the repertoire was profiled, and TCRdb retains in-frame clones only, with some absent. The sample records some 70,000 clones, roughly nine tenths being singletons. Sequencing used CD4+ T cells from peripheral blood mononuclear cells, obtained in the third trimester of pregnancy. The receptors here all came from a female donor in good health, enrolled as a control in a pregnancy study.

In this sample, this clone turned up once. The V call is TRBV11-3, the J call TRBJ2-3; D possibly corresponds to TRBD2 (7 bases). This CDR3 contains 13 residues. V shed 5 bases and J shed 6 bases, with 12 bases lying between them. CDR1 SGHNT and CDR2 YENEEA come from the germline V gene. The CDR3 sequence is CASSPAGADTQYF. In nucleotides, the CDR3 is TGTGCCAGCAGCCCCGCGGGGGCGGATACGCAGTATTTT. The variable domain in full, completed from reference TRBV11-3 and TRBJ2-3, reads EAGVVQSPRYKIIEKKQPVAFWCNPISGHNTLYWYLQNLGQGPELLIRYENEEAVDDSQLPKDRFSAERLKGVDSTLKIQPAELGDSAVYLCASSPAGADTQYFGPGTRLTVL.

This clone has only a few counts. The chain uses TRBV10-3 and TRBJ1-1; D is possibly TRBD1 (6 bases). Germline values: CDR1 ENHRY, CDR2 SYGVKD. V lost 3 bases and J lost 1, with 9 bases in between. CDR3 length: 14 residues. For the CDR3, the DNA is TGTGCCATCAGTGATGGCAGGGGGAACACTGAAGCTTTCTTT. Protein product: CAISDGRGNTEAFF.

The chain links TRBV4-3 to TRBJ2-3; 12 bases fit TRBD2. Trimming at V came to 2 bases and at J to 4 bases, leaving 1 base not matched to a gene. Germline values: CDR1 LGHNA, CDR2 YSLEER. The CDR3 consists of 15 residues. CDR3 DNA: TGCGCCAGCAGCCAATCTAGCGGGGGGGCAGATACGCAGTATTTT. Protein sequence: CASSQSSGGADTQYF.

The rearrangement uses TRBV6-1 and TRBJ1-3; TRBD1 is a possible D gene (6 bases). The CDR3 runs 15 residues. Per the germline V gene, CDR1 is MNHNS and CDR2 is SASEGT. The germline V and J ends were trimmed by 2 bases and 1 base, with 9 bases remaining between them. The CDR3 nucleotides read TGTGCCAGCAGTGAACCCAGGGGATCTGGAAACACCATATATTTT. Its translation: CASSEPRGSGNTIYF.

This clone occurred a few times. The chain links TRBV11-3 to TRBJ2-5; D possibly corresponds to TRBD1 (5 bases). The germline CDR1 and CDR2 sequences are SGHNT and YENEEA. The CDR3 extends over 15 amino acids. Trimming left V 5 bases short and J 5 bases short, with 18 bases between. The CDR3 DNA reads TGTGCCAGCAGCCCCACCCCCAGGGTTGGGGAGACCCAGTACTTC. This translates into CASSPTPRVGETQYF.

The chain is built from TRBV29-1 and TRBJ1-3; no definite D call. The CDR3 consists of 12 residues. V lost 6 bases and J lost 2, with 8 bases in between. Germline CDR1 is SQVTM and CDR2 is ANQGSEA. The CDR3 is CSVAGAGNTIYF. In DNA, the CDR3 is TGCAGCGTGGCGGGAGCTGGAAACACCATATATTTT.

This clone has only a few counts. J is TRBJ1-1 and V is TRBV9; 7 nucleotides align to TRBD1. The V and J ends lost 2 bases and 5 bases, in that order; junction bases with no gene match: 3. Germline V CDR1 and CDR2: SGDLS, YYNGEE. This CDR3 is 13 amino acids long. Here the CDR3 DNA reads TGTGCCAGCAGCGTGGCCAGGGGGACTGAAGCTTTCTTT. Amino acid sequence: CASSVARGTEAFF.

The chain combines TRBV7-2 with TRBJ2-3, with D maybe TRBD2 (5 bases). The CDR3 is 14 residues long. CDR1 and CDR2 from the germline V gene are SGHTA and FQGNSA. With 3 bases removed from V and 6 bases from J, the gap between germline ends came to 13 bases. The CDR3 spells CASSLGAPPDTQYF. In DNA, the CDR3 is TGTGCCAGCAGCTTGGGAGCCCCCCCGGATACGCAGTATTTT.

The J gene is TRBJ1-1, the V gene TRBV6-6; TRBD1 agrees at 11 bases. J lost 4 bases, V lost 8 bases, and 12 bases had no gene match. CDR1 and CDR2 (germline): MNHNY, SVGAGI (reference sequence). This CDR3 spans 16 amino acids. Written as DNA, the CDR3 is TGTGCCAGCTCAAGGCAGGACAGGGGGCGCGGCACTGAAGCTTTCTTT. The encoded protein is CASSRQDRGRGTEAFF.

The V gene is TRBV5-6, the J gene TRBJ2-7; 9 nucleotides match TRBD1. The CDR3 is made up of 13 amino acids. The V gene end was trimmed by 2 bases and the J gene end by 4 bases; junction bases not matched to a gene: 1. Per the germline V gene, CDR1 is SGHDT and CDR2 is YYEEEE. CDR3 bases: TGTGCCAGCAGCTTCGGGACAGGGTACGAGCAGTACTTC. This translates into CASSFGTGYEQYF.

The chain combines TRBV5-1 with TRBJ2-5, with D maybe TRBD1 (5 bases). The germline gives CDR1 SGHRS, CDR2 YFSETQ. The CDR3 consists of 15 residues. V gave up 0 bases and J gave up 3 bases, with 12 bases separating them. The DNA of the CDR3 is TGCGCCAGCAGCTTGGCGGCAGGGTCCGAAGAGACCCAGTACTTC. Its protein is CASSLAAGSEETQYF.

J is TRBJ1-1 and V is TRBV19; 8 nucleotides line up with TRBD1. Germline V lookup: CDR1 LNHDA, CDR2 SQIVND (reference sequence). V gave up 5 bases and J gave up 6 bases; unmatched junction bases: 5. The CDR3 is 13 amino acids. The CDR3 is CASSEQGVPEAFF. The CDR3 DNA reads as TGTGCCAGTAGTGAACAGGGGGTTCCTGAAGCTTTCTTT.

Notes on this clone: Because the CDR3 is missing its conserved closing phenylalanine or tryptophan, this is likely a read error. The limits of the CDR3 on the DNA are not certain, so only TCRdb's listed CDR3 is given. The V call is TRBV5-3, the J call TRBJ1-2; no check of the table's D call, TRBD1, against the DNA was made. TRBV5-3 is known as an ORF, though its function is uncertain. From its first to its last residue, the CDR3 has 12 amino acids. CDR3 loop: CARSVRRTGTEL.

This sequence joins TRBV19 and TRBJ1-2; D is uncertain. This CDR3 is 12 amino acids long. Trimming left V 4 bases short and J 8 bases short, with 11 bases between. The germline V gene encodes CDR1 LNHDA and CDR2 SQIVND (reference sequence). The CDR3 loop reads CASSKSGQGYTF. The DNA for the CDR3 is TGTGCCAGTAGTAAGTCAGGTCAAGGCTACACCTTC.

The chain links TRBV9 to TRBJ2-1, with TRBD2 identical over 10 bases. The CDR3 contains 15 residues. In germline, CDR1 is SGDLS, CDR2 YYNGEE. V lost 3 bases, J lost 10 bases, and 10 bases stayed unmatched. CDR3 sequence reads: CASSASGGAASEQFF. The CDR3 DNA sequence: TGTGCCAGCAGCGCCAGCGGGGGGGCCGCCAGCGAGCAGTTCTTC. The full variable domain, its missing parts supplied by reference TRBV9 and TRBJ2-1, is DSGVTQTPKHLITATGQRVTLRCSPRSGDLSVYWYQQSLDQGLQFLIQYYNGEERAKGNILERFSAQQFPDLHSELNLSSLELGDSALYFCASSASGGAASEQFFGPGTRLTVL.

The chain couples TRBV30 to TRBJ1-3, with D perhaps matching TRBD1 (5 bases). V lost 7 bases and J 6 bases, leaving 16 bases between the germline ends. CDR3 length: 13 amino acids. CDR1 GTSNPN and CDR2 SVGIG come from the germline V gene (reference sequence). CDR3 sequence: CAYTQVYANTIYF. The CDR3 DNA follows: TGTGCCTATACACAGGTGTATGCAAACACCATATATTTT. Filled out from reference TRBV30 and TRBJ1-3, the complete variable domain reads SQTIHQWPATLVQPVGSPLSLECTVEGTSNPNLYWYRQAAGRGLQLLFYSVGIGQISSEVPQNLSASRPQDRQFILSSKKLLLSDSGFYLCAYTQVYANTIYFGEGSWLTVV.

This clone has only a few counts. The gene calls are TRBV21-1 and TRBJ1-2; the table's TRBD1 call for D was not verified on the DNA. TRBV21-1 is marked as a pseudogene. This CDR3 has 16 amino acids. The CDR3 DNA sequence: TGTGCCAGCAGCAAAGACCGAAGACAGGGGCGCTATGGCTACACCTTC. Protein sequence: CASSKDRRQGRYGYTF.

V is TRBV10-3 and J is TRBJ1-2; 7 nucleotides align to TRBD1. Germline CDR1 is ENHRY and CDR2 is SYGVKD. The J segment lost 2 bases and the V segment lost 3 bases, leaving 6 bases of the junction unmatched. The CDR3 is 15 amino acids. This chain's CDR3 is CAISDRPGQNYGYTF. DNA of the CDR3: TGTGCCATCAGTGATCGACCGGGACAGAACTATGGCTACACCTTC.

The V call is TRBV4-1, the J call TRBJ2-4, with TRBD2 matching 9 bases. The CDR3 loop spans 19 amino acids. V lost 1 base and J lost 0; bases outside the gene matches: 10. Germline CDR1 is MGHRA and CDR2 is YSYEKL. CDR3 region: CASSQARSGGPLAKNIQYF. DNA of the CDR3: TGCGCCAGCAGCCAAGCTCGGAGCGGGGGGCCCCTAGCCAAAAACATTCAGTACTTC.

The V call is TRBV7-2, the J call TRBJ2-7, with D perhaps matching TRBD1 (6 bases). The CDR3 sequence is 12 residues long. Deletions cut 3 bases from V and 6 bases from J, with 9 bases between. Germline V gives CDR1 SGHTA, CDR2 FQGNSA. CDR3 sequence (DNA): TGTGCCAGCAGCTTTACAGGGATCGAGCAGTACTTC. Amino acids: CASSFTGIEQYF.

The chain joins TRBV6-5 to TRBJ1-2, with 7 positions matching TRBD1. Germline CDR1 and CDR2: MNHEY and SVGAGI. This CDR3 has 12 residues. J lost 4 bases, V lost 6 bases, and 2 bases had no gene match. CDR3 DNA sequence: TGTGCCAGCAGGGGACAGTTCTATGGCTACACCTTC. It encodes CASRGQFYGYTF.

The rearrangement links TRBV11-3 to TRBJ2-2; tentative D call: TRBD2 (6 bases). The germline V and J ends were trimmed by 0 bases and 7 bases, with 9 bases remaining between them. CDR1 is SGHNT and CDR2 is YENEEA in the germline V gene. The CDR3 consists of 14 residues. DNA for the CDR3: TGTGCCAGCAGCTTAGAAAGGAGGGGCGGGGAGCTGTTTTTT. It encodes CASSLERRGGELFF.

Only one count was recorded for this clone. V and J are TRBV5-4 and TRBJ2-3; the match to TRBD2 covers 8 bases. CDR3 length: 15 residues. The ends lost 2 bases at V and 1 base at J; junction bases unmatched: 3. In germline, CDR1 is SGHNT, CDR2 YYREEE (reference sequence). CDR3 in amino acids: CASSFLGGGTDTQYF. In DNA form, the CDR3 reads TGTGCCAGCAGCTTCCTCGGGGGGGGCACAGATACGCAGTATTTT. The whole variable domain, remainder taken from reference TRBV5-4 and TRBJ2-3, is ETGVTQSPTHLIKTRGQQVTLRCSSQSGHNTVSWYQQALGQGPQFIFQYYREEENGRGNFPPRFSGLQFPNYSSELNVNALELDDSALYLCASSFLGGGTDTQYFGPGTRLTVL.

This chain connects TRBV5-4 to TRBJ1-4, with 8 positions matching TRBD1. Germline loops: CDR1 SGHNT, CDR2 YYREEE (reference sequence). V was pared by 4 bases and J by 5 bases, with 7 bases of the junction left unmatched. The CDR3 has 15 residues. The chain's CDR3 is CASSPRTGTNEKLFF. CDR3 in DNA: TGTGCCAGCAGCCCCCGGACAGGGACGAATGAAAAACTGTTTTTT.